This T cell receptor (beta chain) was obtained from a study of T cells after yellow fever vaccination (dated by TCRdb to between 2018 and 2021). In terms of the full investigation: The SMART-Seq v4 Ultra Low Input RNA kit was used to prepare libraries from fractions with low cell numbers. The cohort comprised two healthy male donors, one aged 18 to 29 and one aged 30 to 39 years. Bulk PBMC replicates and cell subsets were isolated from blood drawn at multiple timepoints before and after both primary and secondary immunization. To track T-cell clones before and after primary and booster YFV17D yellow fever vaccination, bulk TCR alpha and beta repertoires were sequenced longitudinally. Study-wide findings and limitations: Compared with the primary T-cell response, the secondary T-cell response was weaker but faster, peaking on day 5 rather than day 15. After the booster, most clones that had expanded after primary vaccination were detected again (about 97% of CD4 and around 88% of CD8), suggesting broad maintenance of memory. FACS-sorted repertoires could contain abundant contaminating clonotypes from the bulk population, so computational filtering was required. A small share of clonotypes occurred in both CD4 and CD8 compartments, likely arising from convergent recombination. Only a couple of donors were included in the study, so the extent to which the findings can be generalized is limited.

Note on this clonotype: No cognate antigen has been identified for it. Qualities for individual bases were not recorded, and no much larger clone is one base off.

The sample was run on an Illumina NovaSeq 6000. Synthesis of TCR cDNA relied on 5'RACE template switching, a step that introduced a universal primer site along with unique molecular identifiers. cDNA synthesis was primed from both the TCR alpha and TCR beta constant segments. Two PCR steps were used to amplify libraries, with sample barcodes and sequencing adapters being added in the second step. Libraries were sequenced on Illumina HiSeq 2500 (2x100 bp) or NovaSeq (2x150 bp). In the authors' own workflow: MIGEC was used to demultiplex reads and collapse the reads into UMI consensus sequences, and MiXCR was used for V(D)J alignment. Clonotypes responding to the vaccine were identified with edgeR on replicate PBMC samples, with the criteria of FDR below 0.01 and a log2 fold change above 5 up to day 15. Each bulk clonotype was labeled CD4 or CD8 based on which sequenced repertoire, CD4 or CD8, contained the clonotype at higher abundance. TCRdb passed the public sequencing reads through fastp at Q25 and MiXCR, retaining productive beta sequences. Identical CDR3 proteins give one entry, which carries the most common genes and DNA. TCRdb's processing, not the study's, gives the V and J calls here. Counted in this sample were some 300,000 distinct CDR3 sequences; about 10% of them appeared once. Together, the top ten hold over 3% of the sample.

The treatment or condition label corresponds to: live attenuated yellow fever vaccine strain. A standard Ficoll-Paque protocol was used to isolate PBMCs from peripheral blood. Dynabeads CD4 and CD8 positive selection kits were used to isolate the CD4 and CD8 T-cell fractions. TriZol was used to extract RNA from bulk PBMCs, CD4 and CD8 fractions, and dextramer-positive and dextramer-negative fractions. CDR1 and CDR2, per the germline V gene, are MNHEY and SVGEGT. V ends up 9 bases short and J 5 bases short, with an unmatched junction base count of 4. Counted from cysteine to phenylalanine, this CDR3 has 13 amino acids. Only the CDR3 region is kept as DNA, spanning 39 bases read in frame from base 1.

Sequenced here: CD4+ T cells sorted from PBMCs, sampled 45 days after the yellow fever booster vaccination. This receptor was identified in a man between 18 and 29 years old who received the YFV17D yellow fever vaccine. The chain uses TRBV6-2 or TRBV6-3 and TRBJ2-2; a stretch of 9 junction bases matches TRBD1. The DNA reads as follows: TGTGCCAGTCTTGACAGGGGGACCGGGGAGCTGTTTTTT. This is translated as CASLDRGTGELFF.